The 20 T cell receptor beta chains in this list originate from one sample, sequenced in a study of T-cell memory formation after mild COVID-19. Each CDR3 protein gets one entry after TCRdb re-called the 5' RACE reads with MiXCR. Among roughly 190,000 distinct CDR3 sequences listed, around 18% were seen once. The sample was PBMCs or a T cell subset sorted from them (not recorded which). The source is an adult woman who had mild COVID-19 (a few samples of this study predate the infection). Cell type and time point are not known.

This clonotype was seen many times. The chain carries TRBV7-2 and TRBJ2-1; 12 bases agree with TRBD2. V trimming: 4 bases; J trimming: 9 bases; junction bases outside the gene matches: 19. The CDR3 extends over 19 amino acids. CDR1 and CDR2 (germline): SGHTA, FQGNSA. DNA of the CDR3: TGTGCCAGCAGCTCCAAGAACCTTACTACTAGCGGGAGGTTGGGTGAGCAGTTCTTC. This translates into CASSSKNLTTSGRLGEQFF.

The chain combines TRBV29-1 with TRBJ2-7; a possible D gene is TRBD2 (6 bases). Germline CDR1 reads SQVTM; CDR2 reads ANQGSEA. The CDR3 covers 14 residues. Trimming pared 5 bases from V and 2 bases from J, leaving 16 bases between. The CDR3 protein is CSVLGGTSPYEQYF. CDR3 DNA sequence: TGCAGCGTTTTGGGCGGGACCTCACCCTACGAGCAGTACTTC.

The CDR3 reads CASRAGTGVYEQYF. CDR3 DNA: TGTGCCAGCAGAGCCGGGACAGGGGTCTACGAGCAGTACTTC. The rearrangement uses TRBV12-3 or TRBV12-4 and TRBJ2-7, with TRBD1 matching 10 bases. This CDR3 comprises 14 residues. V dropped 6 bases and J dropped 3; count of bases not matched to a gene: 5.

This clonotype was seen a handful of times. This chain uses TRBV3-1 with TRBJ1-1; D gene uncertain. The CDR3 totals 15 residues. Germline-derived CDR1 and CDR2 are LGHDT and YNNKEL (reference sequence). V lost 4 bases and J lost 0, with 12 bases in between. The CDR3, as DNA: TGTGCCAGCAGCCCCACCCAGCTCTTGAACACTGAAGCTTTCTTT. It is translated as CASSPTQLLNTEAFF. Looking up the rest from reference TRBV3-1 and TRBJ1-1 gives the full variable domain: DTAVSQTPKYLVTQMGNDKSIKCEQNLGHDTMYWYKQDSKKFLKIMFSYNNKELIINETVPNRFSPKSPDKAHLNLHINSLELGDSAVYFCASSPTQLLNTEAFFGQGTRLTVV.

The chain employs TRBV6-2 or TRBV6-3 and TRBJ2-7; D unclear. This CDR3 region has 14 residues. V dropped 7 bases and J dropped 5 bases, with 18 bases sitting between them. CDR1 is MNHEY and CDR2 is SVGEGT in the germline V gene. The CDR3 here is CASMSLTALDEQYF. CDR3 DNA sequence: TGTGCCAGCATGAGTCTGACGGCCCTGGACGAGCAGTACTTC.

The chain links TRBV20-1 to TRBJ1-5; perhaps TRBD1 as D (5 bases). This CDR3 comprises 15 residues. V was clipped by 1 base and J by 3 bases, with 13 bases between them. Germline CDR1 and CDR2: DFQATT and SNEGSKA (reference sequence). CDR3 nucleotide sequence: TGCAGTGCTAGAGTGGCGGGGGGGAACAATCAGCCCCAGCATTTT. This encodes CSARVAGGNNQPQHF.

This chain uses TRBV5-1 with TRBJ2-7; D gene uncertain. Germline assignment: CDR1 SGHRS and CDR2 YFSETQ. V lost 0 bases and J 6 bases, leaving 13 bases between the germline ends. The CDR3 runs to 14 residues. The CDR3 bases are TGCGCCAGCAGCTTGGAAGGGTGGGGAACCGAGCAGTACTTC. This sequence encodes CASSLEGWGTEQYF.

The CDR3 sequence is CASSVATGGASRNEQFF. In DNA, the CDR3 is TGTGCCAGCAGCGTAGCTACGGGGGGCGCAAGTCGGAATGAGCAGTTCTTC. The J gene is TRBJ2-1, the V gene TRBV9, with D possibly TRBD2 on 7 matching bases. Germline lookup yields CDR1 SGDLS and CDR2 YYNGEE. V lost 0 bases to trimming and J lost 7 bases, with 20 bases between them. The CDR3 is 17 amino acids. Variable domain in full (rest from reference TRBV9 and TRBJ2-1): DSGVTQTPKHLITATGQRVTLRCSPRSGDLSVYWYQQSLDQGLQFLIQYYNGEERAKGNILERFSAQQFPDLHSELNLSSLELGDSALYFCASSVATGGASRNEQFFGPGTRLTVL.

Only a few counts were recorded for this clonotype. The CDR3 DNA follows: TGTGCCAGCAGTGAAGCGCCCCTGGGAACTAATGAAAAACTGTTTTTT. This gives the protein CASSEAPLGTNEKLFF. V usage is TRBV2 and J usage is TRBJ1-4; D is unresolved. The germline V gene has CDR1 SNHLY and CDR2 FYNNEI. Trimming removed 0 bases from V and 1 base from J, with 9 bases in between. The CDR3 extends over 16 amino acids.

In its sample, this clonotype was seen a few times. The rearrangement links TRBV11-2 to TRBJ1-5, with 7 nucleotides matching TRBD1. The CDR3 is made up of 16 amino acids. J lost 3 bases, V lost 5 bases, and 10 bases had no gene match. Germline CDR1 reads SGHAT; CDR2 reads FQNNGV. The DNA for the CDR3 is TGTGCCAGCAGCCAACTACGGACAGGACCCAATCAGCCCCAGCATTTT. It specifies CASSQLRTGPNQPQHF.

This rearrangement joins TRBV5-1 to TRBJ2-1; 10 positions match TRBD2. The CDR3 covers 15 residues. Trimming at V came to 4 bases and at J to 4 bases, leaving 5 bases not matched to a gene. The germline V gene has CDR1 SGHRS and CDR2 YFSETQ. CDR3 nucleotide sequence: TGCGCCAGCAGCACGGGACTAGCGCTATACAATGAGCAGTTCTTC. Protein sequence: CASSTGLALYNEQFF.

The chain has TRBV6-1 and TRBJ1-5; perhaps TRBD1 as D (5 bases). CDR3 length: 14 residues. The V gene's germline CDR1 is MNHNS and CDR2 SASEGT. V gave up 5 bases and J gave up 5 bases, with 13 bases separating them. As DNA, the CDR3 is TGTGCCAGCAGTCTGCAAATGGGGGATCAGCCCCAGCATTTT. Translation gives CASSLQMGDQPQHF.

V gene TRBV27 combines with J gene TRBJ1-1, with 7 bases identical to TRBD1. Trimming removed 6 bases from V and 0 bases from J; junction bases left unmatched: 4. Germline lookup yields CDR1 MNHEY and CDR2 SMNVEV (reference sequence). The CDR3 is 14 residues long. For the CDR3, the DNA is TGTGCCAGCAGGGGACAGTCCTTGAACACTGAAGCTTTCTTT. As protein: CASRGQSLNTEAFF.

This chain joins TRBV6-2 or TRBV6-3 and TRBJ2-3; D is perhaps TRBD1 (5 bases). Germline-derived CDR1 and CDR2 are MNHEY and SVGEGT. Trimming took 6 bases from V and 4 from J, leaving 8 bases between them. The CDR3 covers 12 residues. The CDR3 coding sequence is TGTGCCAGCAGAGGGGTGGCAGATACGCAGTATTTT. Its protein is CASRGVADTQYF.

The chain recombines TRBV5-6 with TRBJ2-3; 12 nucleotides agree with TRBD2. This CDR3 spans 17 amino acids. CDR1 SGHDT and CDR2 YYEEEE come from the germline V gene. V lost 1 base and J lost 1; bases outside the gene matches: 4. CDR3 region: CASSLFSSGRGTDTQYF. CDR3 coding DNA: TGTGCCAGCAGCTTGTTCTCTAGCGGGAGGGGCACAGATACGCAGTATTTT. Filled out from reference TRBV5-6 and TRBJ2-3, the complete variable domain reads DAGVTQSPTHLIKTRGQQVTLRCSPKSGHDTVSWYQQALGQGPQFIFQYYEEEERQRGNFPDRFSGHQFPNYSSELNVNALLLGDSALYLCASSLFSSGRGTDTQYFGPGTRLTVL.

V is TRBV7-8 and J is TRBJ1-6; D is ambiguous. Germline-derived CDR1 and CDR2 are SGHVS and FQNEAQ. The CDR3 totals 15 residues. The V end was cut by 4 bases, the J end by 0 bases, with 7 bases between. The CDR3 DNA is TGTGCCAGCAGCTCCCAGAGCTCCTATAATTCACCCCTCCACTTT. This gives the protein CASSSQSSYNSPLHF. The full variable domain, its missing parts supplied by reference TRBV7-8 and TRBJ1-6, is GAGVSQSPRYKVAKRGQDVALRCDPISGHVSLFWYQQALGQGPEFLTYFQNEAQLDKSGLPSDRFFAERPEGSVSTLKIQRTQQEDSAVYLCASSSQSSYNSPLHFGNGTRLTVT.

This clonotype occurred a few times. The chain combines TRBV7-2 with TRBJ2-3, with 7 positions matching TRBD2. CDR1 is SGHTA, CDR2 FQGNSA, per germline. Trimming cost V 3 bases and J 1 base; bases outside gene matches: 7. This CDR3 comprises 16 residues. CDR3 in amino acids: CASSFNAGDRTDTQYF. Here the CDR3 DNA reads TGTGCCAGCAGCTTTAATGCGGGGGATCGCACAGATACGCAGTATTTT.

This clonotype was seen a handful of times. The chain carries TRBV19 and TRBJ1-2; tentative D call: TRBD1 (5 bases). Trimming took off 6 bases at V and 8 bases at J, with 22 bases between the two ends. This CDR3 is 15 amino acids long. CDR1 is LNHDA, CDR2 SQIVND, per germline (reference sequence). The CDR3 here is CASSLEGASNSGYTF. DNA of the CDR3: TGTGCCAGTAGCCTCGAAGGGGCGAGCAACAGCGGCTACACCTTC.

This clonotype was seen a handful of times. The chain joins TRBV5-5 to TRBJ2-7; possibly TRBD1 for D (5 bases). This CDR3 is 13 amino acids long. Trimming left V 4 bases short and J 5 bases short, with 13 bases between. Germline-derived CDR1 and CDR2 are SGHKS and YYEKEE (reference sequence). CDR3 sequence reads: CASSRQGGDEQYF. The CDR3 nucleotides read TGTGCCAGCAGCCGTCAGGGTGGCGACGAGCAGTACTTC. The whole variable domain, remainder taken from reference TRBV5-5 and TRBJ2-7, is DAGVTQSPTHLIKTRGQQVTLRCSPISGHKSVSWYQQVLGQGPQFIFQYYEKEERGRGNFPDRFSARQFPNYSSELNVNALLLGDSALYLCASSRQGGDEQYFGPGTRLTVT.

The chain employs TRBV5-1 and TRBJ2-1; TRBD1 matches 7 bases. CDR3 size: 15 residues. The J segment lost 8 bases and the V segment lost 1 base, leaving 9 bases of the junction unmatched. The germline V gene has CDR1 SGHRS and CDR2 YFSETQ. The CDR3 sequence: CASSLKGAKGDEQFF. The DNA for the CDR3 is TGCGCCAGCAGCTTGAAGGGGGCGAAGGGAGATGAGCAGTTCTTC.